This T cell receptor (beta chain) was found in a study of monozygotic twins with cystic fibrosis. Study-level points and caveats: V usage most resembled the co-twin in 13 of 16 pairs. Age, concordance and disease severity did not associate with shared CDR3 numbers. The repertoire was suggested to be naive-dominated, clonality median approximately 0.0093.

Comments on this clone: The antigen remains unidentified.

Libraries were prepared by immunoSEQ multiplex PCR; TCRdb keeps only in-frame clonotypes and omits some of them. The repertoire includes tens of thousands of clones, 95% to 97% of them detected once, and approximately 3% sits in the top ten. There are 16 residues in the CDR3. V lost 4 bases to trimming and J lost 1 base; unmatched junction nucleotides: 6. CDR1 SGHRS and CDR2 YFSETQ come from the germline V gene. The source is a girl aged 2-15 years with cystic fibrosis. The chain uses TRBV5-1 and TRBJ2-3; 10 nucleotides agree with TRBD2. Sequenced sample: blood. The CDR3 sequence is CASSGASGSGTDTQYF. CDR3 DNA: TGCGCCAGCAGCGGGGCTAGCGGGAGTGGCACAGATACGCAGTATTTT.